This entry concerns a single T cell receptor beta chain. The sample originates from a study of blood T cell repertoires in COVID-19. Trimming pared 2 bases from V and 4 bases from J, leaving 21 bases between. This CDR3 is built from 17 residues. Germline loops: CDR1 SGDLS, CDR2 YYNGEE. Authors' processing steps: Reference gene primer amplification yielded estimated nucleated cell counts. Sequenced by immunoSEQ multiplex PCR; TCRdb stores in-frame clones only, minus some. V, J and clone size derive from that table, while D and trimming were established from the DNA sequence. Among about 76,000 clones listed, about 90% were seen once.

Sequencing used peripheral blood. The V call is TRBV9, the J call TRBJ2-5, with TRBD2 as a possible D gene (6 bases). This sequence originates from a human donor in a cohort sampled during active COVID-19. CDR3 residues: CASSVGGTRVGRETQYF. CDR3 bases: TGTGCCAGCAGCGTGGGAGGCACTCGGGTAGGCAGAGAGACCCAGTACTTC. Complete variable domain (other parts from reference TRBV9 and TRBJ2-5): DSGVTQTPKHLITATGQRVTLRCSPRSGDLSVYWYQQSLDQGLQFLIQYYNGEERAKGNILERFSAQQFPDLHSELNLSSLELGDSALYFCASSVGGTRVGRETQYFGPGTRLLVL.